This T cell receptor (beta chain) emerged from a study of beta chain features in type 1 diabetes. Study summary: Analysis included around 110,000,000 sorted cells drawn from all samples. Study findings and constraints: Sampled from patients, naive, central memory and Treg TCRB repertoires appeared more similar than those sampled from healthy donors. In patients and controls equally, PCR might favor templates that are shorter.

Every isolated RNA sample was fully reverse transcribed, so sequencing captured expressed TCRB transcripts. Some clones are missing from TCRdb's copy, which holds only in-frame ones; the method was immunoSEQ multiplex PCR. The data show some 220,000 clones, roughly a tenth seen once. CDR3 length: 13 residues. V lost 4 bases and J lost 2, with 8 bases in between. Germline V lookup: CDR1 MNHEY, CDR2 SVGAGI. Sorting with CD45RO/CCR7/CD25/CD127/CD95/CD27 yielded naive, central memory, regulatory and stem-like memory CD4+ cells. Notes on this clone: Its matching antigen is unknown.

The specimen sequenced was central memory CD4+ T cells from blood. The source of this sequence is a young man in good health. The chain employs TRBV6-5 and TRBJ1-1; D uncertain. CDR3 nucleotides: TGTGCCAGCAGTTTTTACAGTAACACTGAAGCTTTCTTT. Translated: CASSFYSNTEAFF.